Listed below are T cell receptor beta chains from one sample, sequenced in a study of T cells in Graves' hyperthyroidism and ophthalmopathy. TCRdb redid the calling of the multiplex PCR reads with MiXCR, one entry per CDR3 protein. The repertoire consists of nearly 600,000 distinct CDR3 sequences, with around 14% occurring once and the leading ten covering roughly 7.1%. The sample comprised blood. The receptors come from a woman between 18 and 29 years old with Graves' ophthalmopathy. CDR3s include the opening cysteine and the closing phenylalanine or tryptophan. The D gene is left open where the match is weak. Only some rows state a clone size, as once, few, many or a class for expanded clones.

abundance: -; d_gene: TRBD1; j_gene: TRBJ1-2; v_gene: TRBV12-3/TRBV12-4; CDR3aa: CASSLRQGGGVRGYTF; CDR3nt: TGTGCCAGCAGTTTAAGACAGGGCGGGGGGGTTCGTGGCTACACCTTC
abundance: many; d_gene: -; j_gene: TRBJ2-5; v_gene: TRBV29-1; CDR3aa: CSEIGPSSSETQYF; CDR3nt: TGCAGCGAAATCGGCCCTAGTAGTTCGGAGACCCAGTACTTC
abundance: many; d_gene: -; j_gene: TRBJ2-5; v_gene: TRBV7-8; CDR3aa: CASSYKRVRFGETQYF; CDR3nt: TGTGCCAGCAGTTACAAAAGGGTGCGGTTCGGGGAGACCCAGTACTTC
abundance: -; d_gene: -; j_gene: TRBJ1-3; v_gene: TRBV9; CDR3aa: CASSASHSRVSGNTIYF; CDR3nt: TGTGCCAGCAGCGCGTCGCATTCTCGAGTCTCTGGAAACACCATATATTTT
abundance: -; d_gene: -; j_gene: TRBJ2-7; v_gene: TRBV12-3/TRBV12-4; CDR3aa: CASSGLTNGNSYNEQYF; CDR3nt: TGTGCCAGCAGTGGCTTGACTAACGGTAACTCCTACAATGAGCAGTACTTC
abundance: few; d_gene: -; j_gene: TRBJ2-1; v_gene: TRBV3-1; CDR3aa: CASSQSLAGPPSGGYNEQFF; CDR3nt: TGTGCCAGCAGCCAGTCCCTCGCGGGACCACCTTCCGGAGGCTACAATGAGCAGTTCTTC
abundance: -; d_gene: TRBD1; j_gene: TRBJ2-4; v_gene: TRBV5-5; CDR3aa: CASRSPGQIAKNIQYF; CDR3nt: TGTGCCAGCAGGTCACCGGGACAGATAGCCAAAAACATTCAGTACTTC
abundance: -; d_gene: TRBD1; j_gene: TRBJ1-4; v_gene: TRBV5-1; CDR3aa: CASSSAQGAQGKLFF; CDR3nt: TGCGCCAGCAGCTCCGCACAGGGGGCGCAAGGAAAACTGTTTTTT
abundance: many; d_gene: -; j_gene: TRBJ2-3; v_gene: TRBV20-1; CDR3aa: CSARRGRDTDTQYF; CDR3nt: TGCAGTGCTAGGAGGGGACGGGACACAGATACGCAGTATTTT
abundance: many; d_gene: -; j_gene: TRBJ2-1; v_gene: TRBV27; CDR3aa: CASSYFGEQFF; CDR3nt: TGTGCCAGCAGTTATTTTGGTGAGCAGTTCTTC
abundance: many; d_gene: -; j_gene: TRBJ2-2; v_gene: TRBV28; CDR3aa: CASSQTGELFF; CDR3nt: TGTGCCAGCAGTCAGACCGGGGAGCTGTTTTTT
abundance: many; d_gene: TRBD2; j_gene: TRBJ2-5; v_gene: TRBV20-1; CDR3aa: CSARAFAGGGTQYF; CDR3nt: TGCAGTGCTAGGGCTTTTGCGGGAGGCGGGACCCAGTACTTC
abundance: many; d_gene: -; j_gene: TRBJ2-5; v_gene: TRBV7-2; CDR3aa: CASSWLGVPIETQYF; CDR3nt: TGTGCCAGCAGCTGGTTGGGGGTACCGATAGAGACCCAGTACTTC
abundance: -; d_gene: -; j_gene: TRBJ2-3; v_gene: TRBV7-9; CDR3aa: CASSSGTPSTDTQYF; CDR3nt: TGTGCCAGCAGCTCCGGGACACCAAGCACAGATACGCAGTATTTT
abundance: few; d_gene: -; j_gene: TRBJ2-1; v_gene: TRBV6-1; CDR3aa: CASRAGTRNEQFF; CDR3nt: TGTGCCAGCAGGGCTGGGACGCGGAATGAGCAGTTCTTC
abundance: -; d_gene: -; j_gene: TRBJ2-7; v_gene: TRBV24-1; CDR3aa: CATCTSGEQYF; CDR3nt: TGTGCCACCTGTACTTCGGGCGAGCAGTACTTC
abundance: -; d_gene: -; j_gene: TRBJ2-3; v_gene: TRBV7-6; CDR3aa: CASSQSSADTQYF; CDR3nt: TGTGCCAGCAGCCAATCGAGCGCAGATACGCAGTATTTT
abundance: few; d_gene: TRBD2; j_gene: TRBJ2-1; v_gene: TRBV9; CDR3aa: CASSVTGTSAVNEQFF; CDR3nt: TGTGCCAGCAGCGTGACCGGGACTAGCGCGGTGAATGAGCAGTTCTTC
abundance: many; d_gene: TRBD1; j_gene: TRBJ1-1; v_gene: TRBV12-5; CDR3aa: CASGYQQGRAFF; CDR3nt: TGTGCTAGTGGTTACCAACAGGGGAGGGCTTTCTTT
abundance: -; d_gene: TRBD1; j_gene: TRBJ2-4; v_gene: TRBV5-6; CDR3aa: CASSGPGQYSIGSNIQYF; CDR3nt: TGTGCCAGCAGCGGGCCGGGACAGTACTCAATCGGGTCAAACATTCAGTACTTC
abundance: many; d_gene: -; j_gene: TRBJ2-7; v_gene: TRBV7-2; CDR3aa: CASSPYNEQYF; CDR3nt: TGTGCCAGCAGCCCCTACAACGAGCAGTACTTC
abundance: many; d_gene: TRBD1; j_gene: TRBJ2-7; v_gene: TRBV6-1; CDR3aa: CASSHTQGAREQYF; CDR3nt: TGTGCCAGCAGCCACACACAGGGGGCGCGGGAGCAGTACTTC
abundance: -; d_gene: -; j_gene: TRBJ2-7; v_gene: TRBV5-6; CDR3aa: CASSLVPNPWTRHRVSYEQYF; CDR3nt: TGTGCCAGCAGCTTGGTCCCCAACCCCTGGACTCGCCACAGGGTATCCTACGAGCAGTACTTC
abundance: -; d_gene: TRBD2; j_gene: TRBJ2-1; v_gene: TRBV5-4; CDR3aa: CASSPDGGGGVEQFF; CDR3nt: TGTGCCAGCAGCCCCGACGGGGGGGGGGGGGTGGAGCAGTTCTTC
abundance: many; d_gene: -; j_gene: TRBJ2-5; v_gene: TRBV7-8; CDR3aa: CASSLIPYTETQYF; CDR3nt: TGTGCCAGCAGCTTAATCCCGTACACAGAGACCCAGTACTTC
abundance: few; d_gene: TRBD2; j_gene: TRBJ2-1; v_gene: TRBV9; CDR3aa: CASSALYSGSGWNEQFF; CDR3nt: TGTGCCAGCAGCGCCCTTTATAGCGGGAGCGGATGGAATGAGCAGTTCTTC